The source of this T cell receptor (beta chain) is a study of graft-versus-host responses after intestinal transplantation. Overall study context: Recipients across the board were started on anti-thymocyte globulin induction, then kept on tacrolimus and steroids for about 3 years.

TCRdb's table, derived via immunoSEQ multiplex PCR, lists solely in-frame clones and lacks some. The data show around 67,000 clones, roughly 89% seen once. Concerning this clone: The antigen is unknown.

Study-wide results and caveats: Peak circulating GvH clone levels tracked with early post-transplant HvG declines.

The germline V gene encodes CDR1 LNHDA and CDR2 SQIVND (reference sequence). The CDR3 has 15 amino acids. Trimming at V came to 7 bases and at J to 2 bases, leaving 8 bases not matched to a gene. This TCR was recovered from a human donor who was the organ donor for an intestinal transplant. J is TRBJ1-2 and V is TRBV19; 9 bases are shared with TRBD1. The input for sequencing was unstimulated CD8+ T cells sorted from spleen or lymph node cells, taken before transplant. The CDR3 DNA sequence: TGTGCCAGTACCATGCCTGGGACAGGGAACTATGGCTACACCTTC. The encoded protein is CASTMPGTGNYGYTF.